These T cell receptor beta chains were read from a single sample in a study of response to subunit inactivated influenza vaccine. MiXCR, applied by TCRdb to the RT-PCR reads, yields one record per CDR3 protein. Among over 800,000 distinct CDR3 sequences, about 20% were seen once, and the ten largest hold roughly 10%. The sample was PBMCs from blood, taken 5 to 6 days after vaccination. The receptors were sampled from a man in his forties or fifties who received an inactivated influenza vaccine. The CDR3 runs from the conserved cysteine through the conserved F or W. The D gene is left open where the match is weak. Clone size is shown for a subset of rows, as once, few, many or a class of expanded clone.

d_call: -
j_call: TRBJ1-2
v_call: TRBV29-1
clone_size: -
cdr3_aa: CSLGADLDGDYGYTF
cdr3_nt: TGCAGCCTGGGTGCGGACCTAGACGGGGACTATGGCTACACCTTC

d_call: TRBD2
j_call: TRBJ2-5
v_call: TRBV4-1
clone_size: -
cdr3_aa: CASSPGLAGAYQETQYF
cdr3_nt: TGCGCCAGCAGCCCGGGACTAGCGGGGGCATACCAAGAGACCCAGTACTTC

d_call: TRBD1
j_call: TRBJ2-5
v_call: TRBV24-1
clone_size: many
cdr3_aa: CATSVPGTAHRETQYF
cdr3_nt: TGTGCCACCAGTGTCCCCGGGACAGCTCATCGTGAGACCCAGTACTTC

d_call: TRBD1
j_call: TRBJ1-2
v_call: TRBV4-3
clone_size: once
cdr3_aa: CASSQERTGNYGYTF
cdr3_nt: TGCGCCAGCAGCCAAGAAAGGACAGGAAACTATGGCTACACCTTC

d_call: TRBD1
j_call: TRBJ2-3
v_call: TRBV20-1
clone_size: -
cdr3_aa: CSAYRTGGRDTQYF
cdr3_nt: TGCAGTGCCTATAGGACAGGGGGGAGAGATACGCAGTATTTT

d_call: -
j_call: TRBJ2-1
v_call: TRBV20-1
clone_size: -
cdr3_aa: CSARGVGWSYNEQFF
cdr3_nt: TGCAGTGCTAGAGGAGTGGGTTGGTCCTACAATGAGCAGTTCTTC

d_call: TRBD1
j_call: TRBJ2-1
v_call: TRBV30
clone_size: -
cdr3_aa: CAWSPGQKQFF
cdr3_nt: TGTGCCTGGAGTCCGGGACAGAAGCAGTTCTTC

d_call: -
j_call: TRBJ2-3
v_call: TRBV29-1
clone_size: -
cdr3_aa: CSVHPSPSPDTQYF
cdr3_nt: TGCAGCGTTCATCCTAGCCCTTCCCCAGATACGCAGTATTTT

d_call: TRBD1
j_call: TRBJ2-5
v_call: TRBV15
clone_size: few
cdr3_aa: CATTTGLGQETQYF
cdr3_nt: TGTGCCACCACGACAGGGTTGGGTCAAGAGACCCAGTACTTC

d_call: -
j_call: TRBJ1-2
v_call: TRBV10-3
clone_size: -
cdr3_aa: CAISESSLRGKYYGYTF
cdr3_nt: TGTGCCATCAGTGAGTCGAGTTTGCGGGGGAAGTACTATGGCTACACCTTC

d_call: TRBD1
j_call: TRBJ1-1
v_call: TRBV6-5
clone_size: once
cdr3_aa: CASSYSNRGSPSFF
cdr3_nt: TGTGCCAGCAGTTACAGTAACAGGGGATCCCCGAGTTTCTTT

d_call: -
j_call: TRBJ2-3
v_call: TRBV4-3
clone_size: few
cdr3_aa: CASSQGDGFSTDTQYF
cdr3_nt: TGCGCCAGCAGCCAAGGGGACGGATTTAGCACAGATACGCAGTATTTT

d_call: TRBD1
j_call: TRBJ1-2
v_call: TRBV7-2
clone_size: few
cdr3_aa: CASSVTGTGLHGYTF
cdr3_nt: TGTGCCAGCAGCGTGACCGGGACAGGGTTGCATGGCTACACCTTC

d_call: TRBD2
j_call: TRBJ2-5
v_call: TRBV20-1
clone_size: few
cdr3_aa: CSARILAGGLETQYF
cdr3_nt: TGCAGTGCTAGAATTCTGGCGGGAGGTCTAGAGACCCAGTACTTC

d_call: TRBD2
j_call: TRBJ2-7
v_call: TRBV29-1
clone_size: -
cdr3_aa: CSVVRLAGGHEQYF
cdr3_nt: TGCAGCGTTGTCCGACTAGCGGGAGGCCACGAGCAGTACTTC

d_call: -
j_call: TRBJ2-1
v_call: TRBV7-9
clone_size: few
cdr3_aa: CASEGRASNNEQFF
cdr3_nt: TGTGCCAGCGAGGGACGAGCCTCCAACAATGAGCAGTTCTTC

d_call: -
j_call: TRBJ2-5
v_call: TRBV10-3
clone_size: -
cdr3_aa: CAISRHLGETQYF
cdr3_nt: TGTGCCATCAGCCGGCATCTGGGAGAGACCCAGTACTTC